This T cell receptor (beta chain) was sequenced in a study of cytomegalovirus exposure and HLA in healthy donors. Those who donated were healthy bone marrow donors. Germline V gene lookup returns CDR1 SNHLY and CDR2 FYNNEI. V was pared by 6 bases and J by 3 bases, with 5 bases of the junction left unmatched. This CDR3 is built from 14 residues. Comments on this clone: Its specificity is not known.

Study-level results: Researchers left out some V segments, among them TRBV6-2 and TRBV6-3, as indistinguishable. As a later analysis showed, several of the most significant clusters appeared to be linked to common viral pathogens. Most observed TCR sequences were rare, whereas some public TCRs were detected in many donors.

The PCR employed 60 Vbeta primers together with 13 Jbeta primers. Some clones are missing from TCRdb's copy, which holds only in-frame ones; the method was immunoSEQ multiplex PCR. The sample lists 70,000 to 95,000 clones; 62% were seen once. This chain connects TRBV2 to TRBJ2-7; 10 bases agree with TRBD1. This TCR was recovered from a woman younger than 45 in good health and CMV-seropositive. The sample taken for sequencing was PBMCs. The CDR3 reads CASRAGTGVYEQYF. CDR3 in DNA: TGTGCCAGCAGGGCCGGGACAGGGGTCTACGAGCAGTACTTC.